The present T cell receptor (beta chain) was sequenced within a study of blood T cell repertoires in COVID-19. At the level of the study: The cDNA or gDNA used as material had been derived from T cells, B-cell-depleted T cells, or PBMCs.

Those enrolled in Seattle joined during active infection and were followed longitudinally afterward. V lost 4 bases to trimming and J lost 1 base, with 7 bases between them. The CDR3 is 14 residues long. Germline lookup yields CDR1 KGHSH and CDR2 LQKENI. Authors' processing steps: The authors estimated nucleated cell counts from reference gene primer amplification. Here immunoSEQ multiplex PCR was the method, and the copy in TCRdb shows in-frame clones only, minus some. That table gives V, J and clone size, and the DNA gave D and trimming. Of 200,000 to 250,000 clones in the sample, 80% to 85% are singletons; the top ten hold about 4.8%.

The receptor comes from a woman in her 70s with COVID-19, enrolled during active disease. V and J are TRBV18 and TRBJ2-2, with D maybe TRBD1 (5 bases). The sample comprised peripheral blood. For the CDR3, the DNA is TGTGCCAGCTCACAAGACAGGAACACCGGGGAGCTGTTTTTT. This gives the protein CASSQDRNTGELFF.